The T cell receptor (beta chain) under discussion was sequenced for a study of T-cell memory formation after mild COVID-19. The study's findings and limits: Pre-infection memory carried some responding clones, suggesting that cross-reactive memory joined. Contracting clones localized mainly to CM and EM when CD4+ and mainly to EMRA when CD8+. Researchers could not confirm that second-wave clones peaking on day 37 targeted SARS-CoV-2.

Concerning this clonotype: Its cognate antigen is unknown.

TCRdb ran MiXCR on the 5' RACE reads and lists one entry per CDR3 protein. The sample has a few hundred thousand distinct CDR3 sequences, roughly 20% seen once. Germline V gene lookup returns CDR1 MNHEY and CDR2 SMNVEV (reference sequence). The CDR3 is made up of 17 amino acids. The V and J ends lost 6 bases and 4 bases respectively, with 21 bases between them. V gene TRBV27 combines with J gene TRBJ2-2, with a tentative D call TRBD2 (6 bases). This receptor was identified in an adult woman who had mild COVID-19 (a few samples of this study predate the infection). Cell type and time point are not known. Source material: PBMCs or a T cell subset sorted from them (not recorded which). The CDR3 nucleotides are TGTGCCAGCAGGGACTACTCCCAACTTCCTCTCACCGGGGAGCTGTTTTTT. This translates into CASRDYSQLPLTGELFF.